Presented here are 15 T cell receptor beta chains from one specimen sequenced in a study of blood T cell repertoires in COVID-19. Some clones are missing from TCRdb's copy, which holds only in-frame ones; the method was immunoSEQ multiplex PCR. The sample lists about 430,000 clones; around 90% were seen once. Sequencing was performed on peripheral blood. All receptors derive from a man aged 18 to 35 with COVID-19, enrolled during active disease.

V gene TRBV7-9 combines with J gene TRBJ1-4, with unresolved D. Germline V gene lookup returns CDR1 SEHNR and CDR2 FQNEAQ (reference sequence). This CDR3 region has 16 residues. V was trimmed by 0 bases and J by 0 bases, leaving 8 bases between them. As DNA, the CDR3 is TGTGCCAGCAGCTTAGCCCCCCTTGCAACTAATGAAAAACTGTTTTTT. Protein sequence: CASSLAPLATNEKLFF.

This chain joins TRBV2 and TRBJ2-3; tentatively, D is TRBD2 (7 bases). The CDR3 sequence is 16 residues long. The V gene lost 11 bases and the J gene lost 2 bases, with 23 bases spanning the gap. In germline, CDR1 is SNHLY, CDR2 FYNNEI. CDR3 sequence reads: CACHPRGPKSTDTQYF. CDR3 coding DNA: TGTGCCTGCCATCCGCGGGGGCCAAAGTCCACAGATACGCAGTATTTT.

This clone was picked up a small number of times. V gene TRBV24-1 combines with J gene TRBJ2-7; D is unclear. CDR3 size: 12 residues. The germline V gene encodes CDR1 KGHDR and CDR2 SFDVKD. Trimming removed 3 bases at V and 3 bases at J, with 5 bases between. CDR3 sequence (DNA): TGTGCCACCAGTGATGGCTTCTACGAGCAGTACTTC. It specifies CATSDGFYEQYF.

The V and J genes are TRBV5-1 and TRBJ2-5, with 8 bases identical to TRBD1. Germline V gene lookup returns CDR1 SGHRS and CDR2 YFSETQ. CDR3 length: 14 residues. With V trimmed by 4 bases and J by 4 bases, 6 bases remained unmatched. The CDR3 reads CASSPDRGGETQYF. CDR3 DNA: TGCGCCAGCAGCCCAGACAGGGGTGGAGAGACCCAGTACTTC.

V gene TRBV5-1 combines with J gene TRBJ2-7; TRBD2 matches 13 bases. From germline, CDR1 is SGHRS and CDR2 YFSETQ. The CDR3 runs to 14 residues. Losses at the gene ends were 4 bases for V and 5 bases for J; bases not matched to a gene: 3. The CDR3 region is CASSRTSGSHEQYF. The DNA for the CDR3 is TGCGCCAGCAGCCGGACTAGCGGGAGCCACGAGCAGTACTTC.

The chain recombines TRBV5-1 with TRBJ2-1, with a possible D match to TRBD1 (6 bases). The V and J ends lost 2 bases and 6 bases respectively, with 9 bases between them. There are 13 residues in the CDR3. Germline loops: CDR1 SGHRS, CDR2 YFSETQ. CDR3 coding DNA: TGCGCCAGCAGCTTAGACAGGTCCAATGAGCAGTTCTTC. Translated, it gives CASSLDRSNEQFF.

The chain has TRBV11-2 and TRBJ1-1; no clear D gene. The CDR3 is 14 residues long. CDR1 is SGHAT and CDR2 is FQNNGV in the germline V gene. Between the trimmed V and J ends, which lost 4 bases and 4 bases, there was a span of 13 bases. For the CDR3, the DNA is TGTGCCAGCAGCTCCGCGCGGGAGGGCACTGAAGCTTTCTTT. Translated, it gives CASSSAREGTEAFF.

The chain joins TRBV18 to TRBJ1-3; 7 bases line up with TRBD1. Germline loops: CDR1 KGHSH, CDR2 LQKENI. V shed 3 bases, J shed 6 bases, and the junction held 5 bases outside the gene matches. The CDR3 spans 14 residues. The CDR3 loop is CASSPGTDENTIYF. Written as DNA, the CDR3 is TGTGCCAGCTCACCGGGGACAGACGAAAACACCATATATTTT.

The gene calls are TRBV25-1 and TRBJ1-3; possible D gene TRBD1, 6 bases. The ends were cut back, 6 bases at V and 4 bases at J, with 16 bases in the middle. Germline V lookup: CDR1 MGHDK, CDR2 SYGVNS. This CDR3 has 15 amino acids. DNA for the CDR3: TGTGCCAGCAGCCCAGGGGTGGGGGACGGAAACACCATATATTTT. Its protein is CASSPGVGDGNTIYF. Based on the CDR3 plus reference TRBV25-1 and TRBJ1-3, the full variable domain is EADIYQTPRYLVIGTGKKITLECSQTMGHDKMYWYQQDPGMELHLIHYSYGVNSTEKGDLSSESTVSRIRTEHFPLTLESARPSHTSQYLCASSPGVGDGNTIYFGEGSWLTVV.

This chain connects TRBV27 to TRBJ2-3, with 9 bases that match TRBD1. Per germline, CDR1 MNHEY and CDR2 SMNVEV (reference sequence). This CDR3 is built from 19 residues. Germline trimming cut 6 bases from V and 1 base from J; bases unmatched to any gene: 17. The DNA of the CDR3 is TGTGCCAGCAGCCCGACGATCCGGGACAGGGTTATGGGCACAGATACGCAGTATTTT. Translation gives CASSPTIRDRVMGTDTQYF.

This clone has only one observation. The chain carries TRBV7-2 and TRBJ2-3; D gene uncertain. Trimming took off 2 bases at V and 4 bases at J, with 10 bases between the two ends. This CDR3 is built from 14 residues. The V gene's germline CDR1 is SGHTA and CDR2 FQGNSA. CDR3 amino acids: CASSLSLGADTQYF. The CDR3 DNA reads TGTGCCAGCAGCTTATCCCTAGGCGCAGATACGCAGTATTTT.

The gene calls are TRBV5-1 and TRBJ1-5, with 7 bases lining up with TRBD1. Unmatched junction bases numbered 4, after V lost 0 bases and J lost 4 bases. This CDR3 comprises 15 residues. CDR1 SGHRS and CDR2 YFSETQ come from the germline V gene. CDR3 protein: CASSLAGQRNQPQHF. The DNA for the CDR3 is TGCGCCAGCAGCTTGGCGGGACAGCGAAATCAGCCCCAGCATTTT.

V gene TRBV5-5 combines with J gene TRBJ1-5; no definite D call. This CDR3 is built from 13 residues. Germline CDR1 and CDR2: SGHKS and YYEKEE (reference sequence). The V end lost 0 bases, the J end lost 6 bases, and 7 bases lay between the germline ends. The DNA of the CDR3 is TGTGCCAGCAGCTTGGGAGGGAGTCAGCCCCAGCATTTT. As protein: CASSLGGSQPQHF. The complete variable domain, with remaining parts taken from reference TRBV5-5 and TRBJ1-5, reads DAGVTQSPTHLIKTRGQQVTLRCSPISGHKSVSWYQQVLGQGPQFIFQYYEKEERGRGNFPDRFSARQFPNYSSELNVNALLLGDSALYLCASSLGGSQPQHFGDGTRLSIL.

This rearrangement joins TRBV3-1 (or the pseudogene TRBV3-2) to TRBJ2-5; D perhaps matches TRBD1 (6 bases). V shed 4 bases and J shed 3 bases, with 12 bases lying between them. CDR3 length equals 14 residues. Per the germline V gene, CDR1 is LGHDT and CDR2 is YNNKEL (reference sequence). The CDR3 sequence: CASSRTDYKETQYF. The CDR3, as DNA: TGTGCCAGCAGCCGGACAGATTACAAAGAGACCCAGTACTTC.

The gene calls are TRBV3-1 (or the pseudogene TRBV3-2) and TRBJ2-7, with 7 bases identical to TRBD1. V trimming: 0 bases; J trimming: 0 bases; junction bases outside the gene matches: 8. Germline V gene sequence: CDR1 LGHDT, CDR2 YNNKEL (reference sequence). The length of the CDR3 is 17 residues. CDR3 residues: CASSQDNRGSGSYEQYF. The CDR3 DNA reads TGTGCCAGCAGCCAAGATAACAGGGGCTCGGGCTCCTACGAGCAGTACTTC.